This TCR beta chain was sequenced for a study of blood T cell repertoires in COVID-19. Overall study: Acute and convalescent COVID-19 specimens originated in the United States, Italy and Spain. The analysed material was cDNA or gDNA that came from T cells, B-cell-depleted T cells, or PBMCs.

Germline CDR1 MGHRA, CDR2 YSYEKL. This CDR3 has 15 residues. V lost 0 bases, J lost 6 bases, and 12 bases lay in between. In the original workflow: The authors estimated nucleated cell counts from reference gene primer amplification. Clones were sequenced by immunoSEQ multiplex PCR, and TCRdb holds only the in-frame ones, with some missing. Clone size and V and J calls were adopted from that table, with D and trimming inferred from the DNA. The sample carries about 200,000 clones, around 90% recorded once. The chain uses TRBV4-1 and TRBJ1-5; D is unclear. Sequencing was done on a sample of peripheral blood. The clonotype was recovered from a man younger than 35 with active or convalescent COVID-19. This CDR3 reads CASSQDRGIGQPQHF. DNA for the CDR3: TGCGCCAGCAGCCAAGATCGGGGAATAGGTCAGCCCCAGCATTTT.